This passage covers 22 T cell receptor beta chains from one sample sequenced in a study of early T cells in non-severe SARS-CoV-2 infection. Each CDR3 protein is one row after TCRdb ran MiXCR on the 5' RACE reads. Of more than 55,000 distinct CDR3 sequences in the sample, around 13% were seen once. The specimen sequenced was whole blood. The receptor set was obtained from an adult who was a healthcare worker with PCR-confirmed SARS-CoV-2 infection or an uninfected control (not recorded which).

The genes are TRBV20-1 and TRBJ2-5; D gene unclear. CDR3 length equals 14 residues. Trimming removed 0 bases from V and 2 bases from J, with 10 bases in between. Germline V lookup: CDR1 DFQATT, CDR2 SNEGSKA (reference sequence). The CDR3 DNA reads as TGCAGTGCTAGAGATTTGGCAGGTCAAGAGACCCAGTACTTC. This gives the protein CSARDLAGQETQYF.

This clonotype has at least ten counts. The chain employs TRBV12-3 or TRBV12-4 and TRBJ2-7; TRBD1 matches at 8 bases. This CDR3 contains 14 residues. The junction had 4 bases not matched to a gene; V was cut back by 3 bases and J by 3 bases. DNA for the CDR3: TGTGCCAGCAGTTTTAAGGGACAGGACTACGAGCAGTACTTC. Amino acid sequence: CASSFKGQDYEQYF.

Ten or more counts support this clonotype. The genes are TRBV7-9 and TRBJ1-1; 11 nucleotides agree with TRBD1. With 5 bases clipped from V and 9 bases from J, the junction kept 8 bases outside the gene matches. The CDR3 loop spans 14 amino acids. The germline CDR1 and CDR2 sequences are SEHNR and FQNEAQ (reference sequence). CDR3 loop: CASSPGTGGRKAFF. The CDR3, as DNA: TGTGCCAGCAGCCCTGGGACAGGGGGTAGGAAAGCTTTCTTT.

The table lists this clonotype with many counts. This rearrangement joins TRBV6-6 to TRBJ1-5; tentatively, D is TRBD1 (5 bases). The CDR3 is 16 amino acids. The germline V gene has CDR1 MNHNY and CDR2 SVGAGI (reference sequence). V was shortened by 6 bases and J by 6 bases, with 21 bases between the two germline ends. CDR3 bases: TGTGCCAGCAGGAAACAATTGCAGGGACGGGGTCAGCCCCAGCATTTT. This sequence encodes CASRKQLQGRGQPQHF.

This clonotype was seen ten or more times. The CDR3 spells CASSQSGTVYEQYF. CDR3 nucleotide sequence: TGTGCCAGCAGCCAATCCGGGACAGTCTACGAGCAGTACTTC. The chain couples TRBV2 to TRBJ2-7, with 7 bases aligning to TRBD1. The germline V gene encodes CDR1 SNHLY and CDR2 FYNNEI. CDR3 size: 14 residues. J gave up 3 bases and V 6 bases, and 8 bases lay outside the gene matches.

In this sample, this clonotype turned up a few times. CDR3 loop: CASSKSGGEYNEQFF. The CDR3 coding sequence is TGTGCCAGCAGCAAGAGCGGGGGGGAATACAATGAGCAGTTCTTC. The rearrangement uses TRBV7-8 and TRBJ2-1; 10 bases are shared with TRBD2. CDR1 is SGHVS, CDR2 FQNEAQ, per germline. V was pared by 5 bases and J by 4 bases, with 5 bases of the junction left unmatched. The CDR3 is 15 amino acids.

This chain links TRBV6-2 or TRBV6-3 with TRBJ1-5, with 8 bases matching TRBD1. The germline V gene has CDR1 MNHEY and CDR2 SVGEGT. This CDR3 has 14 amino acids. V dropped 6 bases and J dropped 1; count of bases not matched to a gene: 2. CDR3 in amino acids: CASSQGASNQPQHF. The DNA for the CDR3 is TGTGCCAGCAGCCAGGGGGCAAGCAATCAGCCCCAGCATTTT.

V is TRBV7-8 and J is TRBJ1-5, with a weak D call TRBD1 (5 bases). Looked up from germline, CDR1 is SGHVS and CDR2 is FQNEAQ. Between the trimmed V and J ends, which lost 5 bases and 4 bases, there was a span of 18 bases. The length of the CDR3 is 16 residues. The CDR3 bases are TGTGCCAGCAGCCCCCTGCGGGGGAGAAGGAATCAGCCCCAGCATTTT. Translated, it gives CASSPLRGRRNQPQHF.

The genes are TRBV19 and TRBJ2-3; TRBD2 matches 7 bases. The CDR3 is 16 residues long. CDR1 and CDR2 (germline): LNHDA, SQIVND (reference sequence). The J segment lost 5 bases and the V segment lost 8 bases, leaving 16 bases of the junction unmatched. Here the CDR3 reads CASAPSGGVRVDTQYF. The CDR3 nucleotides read TGTGCCAGTGCTCCTAGCGGCGGCGTACGAGTAGATACGCAGTATTTT.

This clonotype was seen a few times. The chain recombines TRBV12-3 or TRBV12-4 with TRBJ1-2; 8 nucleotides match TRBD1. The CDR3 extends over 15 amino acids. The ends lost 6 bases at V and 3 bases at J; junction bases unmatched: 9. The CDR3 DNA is TGTGCCAGCAGATCCGCCCGCAGGGGGCACTATGGCTACACCTTC. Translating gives CASRSARRGHYGYTF.

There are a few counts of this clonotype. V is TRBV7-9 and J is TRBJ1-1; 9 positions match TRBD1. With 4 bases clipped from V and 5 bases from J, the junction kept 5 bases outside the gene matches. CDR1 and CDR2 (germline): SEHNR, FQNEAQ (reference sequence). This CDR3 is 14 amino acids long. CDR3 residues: CASSSQDRGTEAFF. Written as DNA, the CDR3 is TGTGCCAGCAGCTCGCAAGACAGGGGGACTGAAGCTTTCTTT. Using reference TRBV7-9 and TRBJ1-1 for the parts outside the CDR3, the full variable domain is DTGVSQNPRHKITKRGQNVTFRCDPISEHNRLYWYRQTLGQGPEFLTYFQNEAQLEKSRLLSDRFSAERPKGSFSTLEIQRTEQGDSAMYLCASSSQDRGTEAFFGQGTRLTVV.

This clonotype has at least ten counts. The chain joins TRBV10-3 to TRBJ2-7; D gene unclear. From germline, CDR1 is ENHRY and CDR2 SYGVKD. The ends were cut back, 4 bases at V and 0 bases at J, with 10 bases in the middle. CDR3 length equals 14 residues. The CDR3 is CAISGAGASYEQYF. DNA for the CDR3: TGTGCCATCAGTGGGGCAGGAGCCTCCTACGAGCAGTACTTC.

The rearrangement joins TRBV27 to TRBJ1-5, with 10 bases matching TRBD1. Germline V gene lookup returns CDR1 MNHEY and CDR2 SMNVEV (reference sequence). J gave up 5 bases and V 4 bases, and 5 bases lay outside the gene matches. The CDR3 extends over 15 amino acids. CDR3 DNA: TGTGCCAGCAGTTCCGGGACAGGGGCTGATCAGCCCCAGCATTTT. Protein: CASSSGTGADQPQHF.

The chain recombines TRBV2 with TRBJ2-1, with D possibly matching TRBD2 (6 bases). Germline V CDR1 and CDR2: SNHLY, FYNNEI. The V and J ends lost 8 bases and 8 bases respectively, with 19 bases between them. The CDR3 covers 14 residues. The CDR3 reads CASVRDPASDEQFF. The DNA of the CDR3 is TGTGCCAGCGTCCGGGACCCCGCTAGCGATGAGCAGTTCTTC. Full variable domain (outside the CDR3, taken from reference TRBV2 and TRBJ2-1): EPEVTQTPSHQVTQMGQEVILRCVPISNHLYFYWYRQILGQKVEFLVSFYNNEISEKSEIFDDQFSVERPDGSNFTLKIRSTKLEDSAMYFCASVRDPASDEQFFGPGTRLTVL.

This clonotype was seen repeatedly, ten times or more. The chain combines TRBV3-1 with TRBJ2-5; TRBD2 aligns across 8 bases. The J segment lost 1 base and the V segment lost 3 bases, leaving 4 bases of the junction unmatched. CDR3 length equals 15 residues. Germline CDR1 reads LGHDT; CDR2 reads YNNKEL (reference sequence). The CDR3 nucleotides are TGTGCCAGCAGCCAGATAGGGACTAGCCAAGAGACCCAGTACTTC. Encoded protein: CASSQIGTSQETQYF.

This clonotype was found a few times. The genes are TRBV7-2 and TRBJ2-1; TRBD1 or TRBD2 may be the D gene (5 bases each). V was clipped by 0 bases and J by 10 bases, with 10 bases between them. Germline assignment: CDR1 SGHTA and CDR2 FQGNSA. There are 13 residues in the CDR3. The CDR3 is CASSLALGVEQFF. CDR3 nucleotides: TGTGCCAGCAGCTTAGCTTTGGGGGTCGAGCAGTTCTTC. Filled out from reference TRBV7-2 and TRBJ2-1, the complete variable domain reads GAGVSQSPSNKVTEKGKDVELRCDPISGHTALYWYRQSLGQGLEFLIYFQGNSAPDKSGLPSDRFSAERTGGSVSTLTIQRTQQEDSAVYLCASSLALGVEQFFGPGTRLTVL.

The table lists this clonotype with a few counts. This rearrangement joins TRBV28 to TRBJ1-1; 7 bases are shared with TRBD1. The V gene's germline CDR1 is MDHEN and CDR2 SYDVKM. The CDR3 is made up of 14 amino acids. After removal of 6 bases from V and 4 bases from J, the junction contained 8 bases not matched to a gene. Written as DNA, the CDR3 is TGTGCCAGCAGCCAGGGGGGTAAGGGCACTGAAGCTTTCTTT. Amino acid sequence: CASSQGGKGTEAFF.

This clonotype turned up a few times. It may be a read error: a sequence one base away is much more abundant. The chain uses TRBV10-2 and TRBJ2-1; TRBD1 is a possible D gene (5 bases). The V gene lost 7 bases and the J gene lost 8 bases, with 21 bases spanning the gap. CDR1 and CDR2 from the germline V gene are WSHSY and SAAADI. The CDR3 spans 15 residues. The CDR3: CASKGRQGQNDEQFF. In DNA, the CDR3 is TGCGCCAGCAAAGGCAGGCAAGGACAAAACGATGAGCAGTTCTTC.

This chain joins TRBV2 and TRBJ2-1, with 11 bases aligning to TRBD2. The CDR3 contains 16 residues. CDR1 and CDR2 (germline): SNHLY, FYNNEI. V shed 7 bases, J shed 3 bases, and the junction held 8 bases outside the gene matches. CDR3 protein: CASMKTSGVLYNEQFF. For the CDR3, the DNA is TGTGCCAGCATGAAGACTAGCGGGGTCCTCTACAATGAGCAGTTCTTC.

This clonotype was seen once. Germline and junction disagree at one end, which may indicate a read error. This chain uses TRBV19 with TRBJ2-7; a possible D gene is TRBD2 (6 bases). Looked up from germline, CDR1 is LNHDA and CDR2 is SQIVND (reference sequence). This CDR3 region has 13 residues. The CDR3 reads CANSWEVSYEQYF. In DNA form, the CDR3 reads TGTGCCAATAGTTGGGAGGTCTCCTACGAGCAGTACTTC. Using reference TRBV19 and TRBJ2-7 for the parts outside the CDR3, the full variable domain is DGGITQSPKYLFRKEGQNVTLSCEQNLNHDAMYWYRQDPGQGLRLIYYSQIVNDFQKGDIAEGYSVSREKKESFPLTVTSAQKNPTAFYLCANSWEVSYEQYFGPGTRLTVT.

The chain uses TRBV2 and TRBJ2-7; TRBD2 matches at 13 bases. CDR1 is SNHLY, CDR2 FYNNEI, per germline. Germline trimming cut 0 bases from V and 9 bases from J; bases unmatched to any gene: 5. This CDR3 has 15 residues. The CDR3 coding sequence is TGTGCCAGCAGTGAAGCGCAGGGACTAGCGGGGCTGCAGTACTTC. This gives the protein CASSEAQGLAGLQYF.

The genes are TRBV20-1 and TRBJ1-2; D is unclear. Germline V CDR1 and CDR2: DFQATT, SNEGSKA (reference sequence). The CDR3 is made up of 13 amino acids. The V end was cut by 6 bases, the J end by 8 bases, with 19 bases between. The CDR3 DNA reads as TGCAGTGCCCCCGCCCAGAGACTAAGGGGCTACACCTTC. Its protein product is CSAPAQRLRGYTF.